This T cell receptor (beta chain) emerged from a study of T cells after yellow fever vaccination. TCR cDNA, made by 5'RACE template switching, carried an added universal primer site and UMIs. TCRdb re-analysed the 5' RACE reads in MiXCR, keeping a single row per CDR3 protein. In the table there are roughly 79,000 distinct CDR3 sequences, 7.3% of which are singletons. This clonotype was seen more than once but under ten times. Antigen specificity is unknown. Study findings and constraints: Clones that expanded after primary vaccination mostly reappeared after the booster (just under 98% CD4, 75% to 90% CD8).

From germline, CDR1 is SGHVS and CDR2 FNYEAQ. V was trimmed by 1 base and J by 2 bases, leaving 11 bases between them. The CDR3 is 15 amino acids. This material consisted of CD8+ T cells sorted from PBMCs, taken 9 to 11 days after the first yellow fever vaccination. This clonotype originated in a man aged 18-30 years who received the YFV17D yellow fever vaccine. This chain uses TRBV7-6 with TRBJ1-2; D possibly corresponds to TRBD1 (6 bases). The CDR3 DNA is TGTGCCAGCAGCTTAGAGCAGGGGAGCAACTATGGCTACACCTTC. Protein product: CASSLEQGSNYGYTF.